A single T cell receptor (beta chain) is shown here with its context. Survey-level immunoSEQ sequencing profiled the TCR beta repertoire. The table came from immunoSEQ multiplex PCR; TCRdb's copy has only in-frame clones and leaves some out. The data hold tens of thousands of clones, with around 95% observed a single time. The TCR originated in a man in his forties with rheumatoid arthritis. The material sequenced was PBMCs.

The CDR3 region is CASSLGQTTDTQYF. The CDR3 nucleotides are TGTGCCAGCAGCTTGGGACAGACGACAGATACGCAGTATTTT. The V gene is TRBV5-6, the J gene TRBJ2-3; the D gene is possibly TRBD1 (5 bases). Germline-derived CDR1 and CDR2 are SGHDT and YYEEEE. V gave up 0 bases and J gave up 3 bases, with 8 bases separating them. The CDR3 spans 14 residues. Together with reference TRBV5-6 and TRBJ2-3, the CDR3 gives the full variable domain: DAGVTQSPTHLIKTRGQQVTLRCSPKSGHDTVSWYQQALGQGPQFIFQYYEEEERQRGNFPDRFSGHQFPNYSSELNVNALLLGDSALYLCASSLGQTTDTQYFGPGTRLTVL.